The 7 T cell receptor beta chains reported below all come from one sample, sequenced in a study of blood T cell repertoires in COVID-19. Sequencing was performed with immunoSEQ multiplex PCR; in TCRdb, only in-frame clones are kept and a portion is missing. This sample has roughly 340,000 clones, with about nine tenths found just once. The specimen was peripheral blood. The receptors come from a woman in her seventies with COVID-19, enrolled during active disease.

Concerning this clone: A much larger clone sits a single nucleotide away, making a read error possible. The chain uses TRBV11-3 and TRBJ2-7; TRBD2 aligns across 9 bases. Germline V gene data show CDR1 as SGHNT and CDR2 as YENEEA. Losses at the gene ends were 3 bases for V and 4 bases for J; bases not matched to a gene: 1. The CDR3 runs 13 residues. CDR3 bases: TGTGCCAGCAGCTTGCTAGCGGGGTACGAGCAGTACTTC. As protein: CASSLLAGYEQYF.

The chain carries TRBV27 and TRBJ2-7, with 8 bases that match TRBD1. The CDR3 sequence is 15 residues long. V was pared by 7 bases and J by 2 bases, with 10 bases of the junction left unmatched. Germline-derived CDR1 and CDR2 are MNHEY and SMNVEV (reference sequence). The CDR3 sequence: CASTEGTGGTYEQYF. Written as DNA, the CDR3 is TGTGCCAGCACCGAAGGAACAGGGGGAACCTACGAGCAGTACTTC.

The chain recombines TRBV3-1 (or the pseudogene TRBV3-2) with TRBJ2-3, with 11 bases that match TRBD2. This CDR3 has 13 residues. Germline loops: CDR1 LGHDT, CDR2 YNNKEL (reference sequence). Unmatched junction bases numbered 8, after V lost 11 bases and J lost 7 bases. CDR3 in DNA: TGTGCCTGTAGCGGGGGGGCGAGAAATACGCAGTATTTT. Translation: CACSGGARNTQYF.

The chain links TRBV5-4 to TRBJ2-3, with a possible D match to TRBD2 (6 bases). The V end lost 4 bases, the J end lost 0 bases, and 12 bases lay between the germline ends. The CDR3 is 15 residues long. CDR1 and CDR2 (germline): SGHNT, YYREEE (reference sequence). Here the CDR3 reads CASSPGDPSTDTQYF. The CDR3 DNA follows: TGTGCCAGCAGCCCGGGAGACCCTAGCACAGATACGCAGTATTTT.

This rearrangement joins TRBV5-1 to TRBJ1-1, with D perhaps TRBD1 (5 bases). This CDR3 has 12 residues. The V gene lost 3 bases and the J gene lost 9 bases, with 12 bases spanning the gap. Germline V gene lookup returns CDR1 SGHRS and CDR2 YFSETQ. This CDR3 is CASSSDTSKAFF. DNA of the CDR3: TGCGCCAGCAGCTCGGACACCTCGAAAGCTTTCTTT.

The V gene is TRBV11-2, the J gene TRBJ1-2, with a weak D call TRBD1 (6 bases). The CDR3 contains 16 residues. CDR1 is SGHAT, CDR2 FQNNGV, per germline. Trimming pared 1 base from V and 1 base from J, leaving 13 bases between. DNA of the CDR3: TGTGCCAGCAGCTTAGTGGCAGGGGATCTTAACTATGGCTACACCTTC. Amino acids: CASSLVAGDLNYGYTF.

The gene calls are TRBV5-4 and TRBJ2-7; 11 bases are a match to TRBD2. The V gene end was trimmed by 3 bases and the J gene end by 8 bases; junction bases not matched to a gene: 7. CDR1 SGHNT and CDR2 YYREEE come from the germline V gene (reference sequence). The CDR3 spans 14 residues. Here the CDR3 reads CASSSLAGGSKQYF. The CDR3 region has the DNA TGTGCCAGCAGCTCCTTAGCGGGGGGGAGTAAGCAGTACTTC.